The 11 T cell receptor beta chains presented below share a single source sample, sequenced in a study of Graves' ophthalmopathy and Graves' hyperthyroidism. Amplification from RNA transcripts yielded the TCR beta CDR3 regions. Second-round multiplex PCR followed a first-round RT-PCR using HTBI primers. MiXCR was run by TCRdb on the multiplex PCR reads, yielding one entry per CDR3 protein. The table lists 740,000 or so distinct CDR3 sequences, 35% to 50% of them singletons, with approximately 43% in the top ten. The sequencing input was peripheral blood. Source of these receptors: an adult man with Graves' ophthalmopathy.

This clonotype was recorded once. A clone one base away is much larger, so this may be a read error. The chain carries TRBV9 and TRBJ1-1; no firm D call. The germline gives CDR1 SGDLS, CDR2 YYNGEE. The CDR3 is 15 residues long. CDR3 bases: TGCGCCAGCAGCTTGAGCGGGAGTGGGGACACTGAAGCTTTCTTT. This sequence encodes CASSLSGSGDTEAFF.

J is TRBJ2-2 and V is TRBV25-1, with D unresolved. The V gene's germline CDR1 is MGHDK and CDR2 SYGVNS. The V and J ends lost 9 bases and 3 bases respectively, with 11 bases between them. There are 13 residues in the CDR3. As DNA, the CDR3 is TGTGCCAGTAGTTGGGCTTACACCGGGGAGCTGTTTTTT. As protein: CASSWAYTGELFF.

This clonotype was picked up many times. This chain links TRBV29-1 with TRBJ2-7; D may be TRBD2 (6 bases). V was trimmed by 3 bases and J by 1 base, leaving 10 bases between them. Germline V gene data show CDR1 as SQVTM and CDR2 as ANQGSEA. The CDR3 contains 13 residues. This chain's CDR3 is CSVDGGNSYEQYF. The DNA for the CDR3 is TGCAGCGTTGATGGAGGGAATTCCTACGAGCAGTACTTC.

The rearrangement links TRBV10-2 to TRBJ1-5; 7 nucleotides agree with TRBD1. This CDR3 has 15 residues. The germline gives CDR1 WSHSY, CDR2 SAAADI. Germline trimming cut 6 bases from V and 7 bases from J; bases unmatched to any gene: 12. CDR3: CASSTGSGGGQPQHF. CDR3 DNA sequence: TGCGCCAGCAGCACAGGGTCGGGAGGGGGCCAGCCCCAGCATTTT.

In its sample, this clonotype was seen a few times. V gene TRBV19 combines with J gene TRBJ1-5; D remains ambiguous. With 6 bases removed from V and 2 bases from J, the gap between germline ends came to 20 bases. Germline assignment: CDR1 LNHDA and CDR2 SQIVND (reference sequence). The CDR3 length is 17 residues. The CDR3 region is CASRRREAESGNQPQHF. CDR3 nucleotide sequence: TGTGCCAGTAGACGACGGGAGGCAGAGTCTGGCAATCAGCCCCAGCATTTT.

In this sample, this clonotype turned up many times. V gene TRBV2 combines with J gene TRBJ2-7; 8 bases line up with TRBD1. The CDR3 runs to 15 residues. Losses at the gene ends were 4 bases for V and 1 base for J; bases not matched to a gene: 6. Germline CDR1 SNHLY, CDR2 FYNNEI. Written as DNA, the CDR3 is TGTGCCAGCAGTGCGGGGACAGGTCCTTCCTACGAGCAGTACTTC. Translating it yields CASSAGTGPSYEQYF. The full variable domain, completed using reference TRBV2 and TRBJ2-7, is EPEVTQTPSHQVTQMGQEVILRCVPISNHLYFYWYRQILGQKVEFLVSFYNNEISEKSEIFDDQFSVERPDGSNFTLKIRSTKLEDSAMYFCASSAGTGPSYEQYFGPGTRLTVT.

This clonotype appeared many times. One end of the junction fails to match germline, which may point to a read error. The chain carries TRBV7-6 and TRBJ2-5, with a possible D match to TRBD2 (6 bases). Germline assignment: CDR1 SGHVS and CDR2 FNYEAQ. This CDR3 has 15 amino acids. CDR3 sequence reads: CASSLAPRAQETQYF. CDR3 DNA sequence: TGTGCCAGCAGCCTAGCGCCCAGGGCCCAAGAGACCCAGTACTTC.

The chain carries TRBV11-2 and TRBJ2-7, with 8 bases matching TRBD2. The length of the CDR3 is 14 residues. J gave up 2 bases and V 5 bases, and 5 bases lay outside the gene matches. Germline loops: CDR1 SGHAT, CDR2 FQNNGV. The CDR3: CASSTRAGAYEQYF. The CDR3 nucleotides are TGTGCCAGCAGCACACGAGCGGGGGCCTACGAGCAGTACTTC.

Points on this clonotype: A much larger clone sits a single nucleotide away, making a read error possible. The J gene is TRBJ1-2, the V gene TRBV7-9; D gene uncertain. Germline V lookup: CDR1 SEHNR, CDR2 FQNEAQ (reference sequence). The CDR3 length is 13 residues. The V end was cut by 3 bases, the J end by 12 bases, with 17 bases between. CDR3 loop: CASSFEGLGGHTF. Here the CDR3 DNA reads TGTGCCAGCAGCTTTGAGGGTTTAGGAGGCCACACCTTC.

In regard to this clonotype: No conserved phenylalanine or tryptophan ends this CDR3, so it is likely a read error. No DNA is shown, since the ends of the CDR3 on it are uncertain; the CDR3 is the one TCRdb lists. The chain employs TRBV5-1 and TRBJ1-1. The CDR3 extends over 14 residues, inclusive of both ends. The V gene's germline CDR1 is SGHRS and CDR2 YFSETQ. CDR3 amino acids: CASSLSTPNTEASC.

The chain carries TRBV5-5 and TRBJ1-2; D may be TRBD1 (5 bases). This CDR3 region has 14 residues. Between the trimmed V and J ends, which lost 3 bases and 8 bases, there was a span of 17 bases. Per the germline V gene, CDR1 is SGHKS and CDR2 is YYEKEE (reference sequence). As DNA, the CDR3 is TGTGCCAGCAGCTCACTGACAGTCTATTGGGGCTACACCTTC. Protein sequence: CASSSLTVYWGYTF. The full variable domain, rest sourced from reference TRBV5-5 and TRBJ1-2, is DAGVTQSPTHLIKTRGQQVTLRCSPISGHKSVSWYQQVLGQGPQFIFQYYEKEERGRGNFPDRFSARQFPNYSSELNVNALLLGDSALYLCASSSLTVYWGYTFGSGTRLTVV.